This T cell receptor (beta chain) comes out of a study of blood T cell repertoires in COVID-19. About the study: Some COVID-19 samples were acute and others convalescent; all came from the United States, Italy and Spain. Sources were T cells, B-cell-depleted T cells, or PBMCs; the material itself was cDNA or gDNA.

CDR1 MGHRA and CDR2 YSYEKL come from the germline V gene. V lost 0 bases to trimming and J lost 7 bases; unmatched junction nucleotides: 9. This CDR3 region has 16 residues. Libraries were prepared by immunoSEQ multiplex PCR; TCRdb keeps only in-frame clonotypes and omits some of them. The sample shows about 290,000 clones, roughly 80% of them seen only once. This clonotype originated in a woman aged 50 to 65 with active or convalescent COVID-19. The gene calls are TRBV4-1 and TRBJ1-1; TRBD1 agrees at 9 bases. The sequenced sample was peripheral blood. As DNA, the CDR3 is TGCGCCAGCAGCCAAGACCCGAACAGGGGGCGGATTGAAGCTTTCTTT. It encodes CASSQDPNRGRIEAFF.